This TCR beta chain originates from a study of blood T cells in healthy people across ages. Study results and caveats: Naive T cell percentage showed a strong correlation with the diversity of TCR beta.

CDR3 length equals 13 residues. The germline CDR1 and CDR2 sequences are SGHTA and FQGNSA. V lost 4 bases to trimming and J lost 3 bases, with 9 bases between them. It was with a sample-barcoded 5' primer and a J-beta primer mix that a second PCR of about 6 to 12 cycles was run. TCRdb re-called the 5' RACE reads through MiXCR, storing one row per CDR3 protein. This sample has 700,000 to 850,000 distinct CDR3 sequences; 36% occur once, and the top ten carry 13%. This clonotype was recorded at least ten times. What it binds is not known. This TCR was recovered from a man aged 18 to 30 in good health. Sequenced input: blood. The V and J genes are TRBV7-2 and TRBJ2-5; D may be TRBD1 (5 bases). CDR3 in DNA: TGTGCCAGCAGCTCGGACAATGAAGAGACCCAGTACTTC. Translation: CASSSDNEETQYF.